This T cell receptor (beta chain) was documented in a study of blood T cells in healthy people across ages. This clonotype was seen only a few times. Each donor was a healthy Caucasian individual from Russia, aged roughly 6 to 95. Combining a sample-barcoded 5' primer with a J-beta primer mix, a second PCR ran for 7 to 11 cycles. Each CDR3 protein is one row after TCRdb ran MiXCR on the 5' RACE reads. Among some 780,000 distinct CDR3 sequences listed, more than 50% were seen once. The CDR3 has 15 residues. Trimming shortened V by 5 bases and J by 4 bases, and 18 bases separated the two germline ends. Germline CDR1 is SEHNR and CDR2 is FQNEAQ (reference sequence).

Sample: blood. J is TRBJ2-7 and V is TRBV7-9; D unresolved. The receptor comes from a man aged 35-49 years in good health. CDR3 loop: CASSPSTPTSYEQYF. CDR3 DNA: TGTGCCAGCAGCCCATCCACCCCTACAAGTTACGAGCAGTACTTC.